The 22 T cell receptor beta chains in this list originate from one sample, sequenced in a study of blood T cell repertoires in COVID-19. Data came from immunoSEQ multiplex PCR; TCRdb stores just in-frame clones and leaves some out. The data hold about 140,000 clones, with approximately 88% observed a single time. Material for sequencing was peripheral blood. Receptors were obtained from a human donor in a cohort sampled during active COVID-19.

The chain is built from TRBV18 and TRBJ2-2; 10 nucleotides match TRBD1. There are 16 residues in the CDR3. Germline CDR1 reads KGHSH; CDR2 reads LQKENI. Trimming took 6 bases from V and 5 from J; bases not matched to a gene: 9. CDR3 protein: CASSPAGQGSTGELFF. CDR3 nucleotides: TGTGCCAGCTCTCCAGCGGGACAGGGGTCAACCGGGGAGCTGTTTTTT.

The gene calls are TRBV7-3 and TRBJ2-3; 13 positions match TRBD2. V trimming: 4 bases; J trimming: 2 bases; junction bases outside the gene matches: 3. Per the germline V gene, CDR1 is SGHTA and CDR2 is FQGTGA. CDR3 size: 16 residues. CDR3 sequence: CASSSGLAGATDTQYF. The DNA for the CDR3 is TGTGCCAGCAGCTCCGGACTAGCGGGGGCCACAGATACGCAGTATTTT.

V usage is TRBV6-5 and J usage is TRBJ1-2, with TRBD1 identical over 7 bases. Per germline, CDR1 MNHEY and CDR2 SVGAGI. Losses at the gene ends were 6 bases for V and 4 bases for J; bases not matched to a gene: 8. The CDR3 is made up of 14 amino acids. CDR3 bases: TGTGCCAGCAGCTATTCCGGGACAGTCTATGGCTACACCTTC. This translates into CASSYSGTVYGYTF.

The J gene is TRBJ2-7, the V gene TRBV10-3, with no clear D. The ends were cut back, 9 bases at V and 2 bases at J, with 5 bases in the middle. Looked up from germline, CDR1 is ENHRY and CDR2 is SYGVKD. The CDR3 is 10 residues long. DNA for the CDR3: TGTGCCATGGGCGCCTACGAGCAGTACTTC. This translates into CAMGAYEQYF.

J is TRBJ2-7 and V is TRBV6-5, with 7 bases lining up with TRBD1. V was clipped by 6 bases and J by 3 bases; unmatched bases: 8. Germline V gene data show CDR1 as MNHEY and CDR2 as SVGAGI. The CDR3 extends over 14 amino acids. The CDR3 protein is CASRRRQGIYEQYF. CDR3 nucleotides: TGTGCCAGCAGGCGTCGACAGGGAATCTACGAGCAGTACTTC.

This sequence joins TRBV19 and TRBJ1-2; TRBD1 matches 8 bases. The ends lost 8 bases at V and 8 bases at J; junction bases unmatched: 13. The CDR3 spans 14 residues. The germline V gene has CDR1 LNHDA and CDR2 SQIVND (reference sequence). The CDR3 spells CASYPTGQGGGYTF. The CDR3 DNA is TGTGCCAGTTACCCCACCGGACAGGGAGGAGGCTACACCTTC.

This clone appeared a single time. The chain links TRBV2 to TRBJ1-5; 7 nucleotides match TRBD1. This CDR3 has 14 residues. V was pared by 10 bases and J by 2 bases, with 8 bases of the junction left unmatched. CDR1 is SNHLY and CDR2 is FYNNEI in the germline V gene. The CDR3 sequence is CAINTGEGNQPQHF. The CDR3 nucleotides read TGTGCCATCAACACAGGGGAGGGCAATCAGCCCCAGCATTTT. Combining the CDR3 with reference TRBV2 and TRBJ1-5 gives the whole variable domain EPEVTQTPSHQVTQMGQEVILRCVPISNHLYFYWYRQILGQKVEFLVSFYNNEISEKSEIFDDQFSVERPDGSNFTLKIRSTKLEDSAMYFCAINTGEGNQPQHFGDGTRLSIL.

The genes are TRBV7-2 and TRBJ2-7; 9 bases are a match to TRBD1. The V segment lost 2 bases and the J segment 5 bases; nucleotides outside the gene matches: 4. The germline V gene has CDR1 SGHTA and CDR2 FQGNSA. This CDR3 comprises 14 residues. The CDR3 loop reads CASSLPGQGDEQYF. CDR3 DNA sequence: TGTGCCAGCAGCTTACCGGGACAGGGAGACGAGCAGTACTTC.

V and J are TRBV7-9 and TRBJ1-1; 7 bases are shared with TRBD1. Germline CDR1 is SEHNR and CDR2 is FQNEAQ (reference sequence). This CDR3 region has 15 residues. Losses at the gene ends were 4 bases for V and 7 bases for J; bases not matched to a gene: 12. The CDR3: CASSSRTGPRNEAFF. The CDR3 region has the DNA TGTGCCAGCAGCTCCCGGACAGGTCCCCGAAATGAAGCTTTCTTT.

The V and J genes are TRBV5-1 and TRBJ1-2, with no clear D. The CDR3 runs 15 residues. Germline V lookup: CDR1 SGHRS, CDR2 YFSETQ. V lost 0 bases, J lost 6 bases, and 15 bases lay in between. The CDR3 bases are TGCGCCAGCAGCTTGGCCTCGGGAAGGGTGGATGGCTACACCTTC. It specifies CASSLASGRVDGYTF.

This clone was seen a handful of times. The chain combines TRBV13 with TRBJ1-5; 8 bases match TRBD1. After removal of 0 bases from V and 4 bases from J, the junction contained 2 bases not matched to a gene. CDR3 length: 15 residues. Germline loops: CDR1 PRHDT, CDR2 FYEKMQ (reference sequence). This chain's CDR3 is CASSLGRQGNQPQHF. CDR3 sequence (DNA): TGTGCCAGCAGCTTAGGCAGACAGGGGAATCAGCCCCAGCATTTT. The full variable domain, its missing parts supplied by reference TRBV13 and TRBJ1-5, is AAGVIQSPRHLIKEKRETATLKCYPIPRHDTVYWYQQGPGQDPQFLISFYEKMQSDKGSIPDRFSAQQFSDYHSELNMSSLELGDSALYFCASSLGRQGNQPQHFGDGTRLSIL.

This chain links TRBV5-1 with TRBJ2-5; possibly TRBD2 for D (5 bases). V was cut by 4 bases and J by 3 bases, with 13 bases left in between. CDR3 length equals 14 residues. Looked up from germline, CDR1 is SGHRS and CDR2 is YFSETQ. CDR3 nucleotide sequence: TGCGCCAGCAGCCGGAGGTCAGGAGAAGAGACCCAGTACTTC. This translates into CASSRRSGEETQYF.

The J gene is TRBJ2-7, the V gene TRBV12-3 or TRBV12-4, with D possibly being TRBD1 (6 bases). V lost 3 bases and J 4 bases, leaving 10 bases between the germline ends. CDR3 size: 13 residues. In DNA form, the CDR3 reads TGTGCCAGCAGTTTTGGACAGATTTACGAGCAGTACTTC. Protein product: CASSFGQIYEQYF.

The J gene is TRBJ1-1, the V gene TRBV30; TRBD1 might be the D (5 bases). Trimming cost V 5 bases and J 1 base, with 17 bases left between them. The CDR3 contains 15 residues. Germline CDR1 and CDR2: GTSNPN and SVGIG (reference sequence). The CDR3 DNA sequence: TGTGCCTGGCATGCAGGGAACAAAAGGAACACTGAAGCTTTCTTT. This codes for CAWHAGNKRNTEAFF.

The CDR3 sequence: CASSLVRQPQHF. CDR3 sequence (DNA): TGTGCCAGCAGTCTCGTGCGGCAGCCCCAGCATTTT. The chain carries TRBV6-2 or TRBV6-3 and TRBJ1-5, with D hard to call. The germline gives CDR1 MNHEY, CDR2 SVGEGT. The CDR3 has 12 residues. V shed 5 bases and J shed 7 bases, with 9 bases lying between them.

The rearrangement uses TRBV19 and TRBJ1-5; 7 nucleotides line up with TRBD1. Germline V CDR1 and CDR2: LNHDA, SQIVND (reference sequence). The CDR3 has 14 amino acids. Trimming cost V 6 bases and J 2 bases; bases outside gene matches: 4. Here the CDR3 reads CASSGGQGNQPQHF. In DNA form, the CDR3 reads TGTGCCAGTAGCGGAGGACAGGGCAATCAGCCCCAGCATTTT.

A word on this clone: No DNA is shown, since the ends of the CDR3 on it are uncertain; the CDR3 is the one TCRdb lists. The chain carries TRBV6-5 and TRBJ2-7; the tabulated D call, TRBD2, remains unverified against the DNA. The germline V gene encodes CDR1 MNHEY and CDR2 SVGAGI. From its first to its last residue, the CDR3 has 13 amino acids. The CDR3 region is CASSTSPSYEQYF.

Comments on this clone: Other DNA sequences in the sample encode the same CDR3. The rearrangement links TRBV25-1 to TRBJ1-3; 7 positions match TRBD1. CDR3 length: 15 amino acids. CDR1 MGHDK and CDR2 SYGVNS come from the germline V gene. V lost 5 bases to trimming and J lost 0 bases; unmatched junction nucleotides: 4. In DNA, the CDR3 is TGTGCCAGCAGTCCGACAGGGTTCTCTGGAAACACCATATATTTT. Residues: CASSPTGFSGNTIYF.

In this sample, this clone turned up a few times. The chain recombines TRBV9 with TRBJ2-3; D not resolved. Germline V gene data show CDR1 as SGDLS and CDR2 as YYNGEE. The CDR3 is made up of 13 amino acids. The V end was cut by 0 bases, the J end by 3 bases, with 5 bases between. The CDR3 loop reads CASSVGRTDTQYF. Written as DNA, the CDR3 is TGTGCCAGCAGCGTAGGTAGAACAGATACGCAGTATTTT.

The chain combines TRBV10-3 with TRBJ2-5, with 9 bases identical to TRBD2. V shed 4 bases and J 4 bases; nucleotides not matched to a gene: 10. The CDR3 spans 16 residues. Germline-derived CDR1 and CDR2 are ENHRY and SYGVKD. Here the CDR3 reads CAISGGAGLAGETQYF. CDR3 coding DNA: TGTGCCATCAGTGGAGGGGCGGGACTAGCAGGAGAGACCCAGTACTTC.

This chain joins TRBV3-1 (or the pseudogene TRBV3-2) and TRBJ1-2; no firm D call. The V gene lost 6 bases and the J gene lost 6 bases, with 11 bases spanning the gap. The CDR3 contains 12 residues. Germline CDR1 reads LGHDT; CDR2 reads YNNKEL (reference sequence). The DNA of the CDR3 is TGTGCCAGCAGGGACTTACTGCATGGCTACACCTTC. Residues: CASRDLLHGYTF.

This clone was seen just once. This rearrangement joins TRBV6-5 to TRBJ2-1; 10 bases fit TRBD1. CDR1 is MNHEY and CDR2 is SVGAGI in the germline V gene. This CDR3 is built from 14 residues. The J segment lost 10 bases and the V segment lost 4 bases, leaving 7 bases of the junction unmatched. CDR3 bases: TGTGCCAGCAGTTGGACAGGGGGAGTAGAAGAGCAGTTCTTC. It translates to CASSWTGGVEEQFF.